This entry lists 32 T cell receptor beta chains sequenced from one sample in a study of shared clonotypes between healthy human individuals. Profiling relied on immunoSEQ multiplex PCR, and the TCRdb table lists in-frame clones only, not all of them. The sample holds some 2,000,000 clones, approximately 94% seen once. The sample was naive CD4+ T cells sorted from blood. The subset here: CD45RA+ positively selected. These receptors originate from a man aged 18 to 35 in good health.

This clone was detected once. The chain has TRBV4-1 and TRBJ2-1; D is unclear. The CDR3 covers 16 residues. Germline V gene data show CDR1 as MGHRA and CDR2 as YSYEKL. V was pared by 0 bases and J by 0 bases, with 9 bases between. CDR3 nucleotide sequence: TGCGCCAGCAGCCAAGATCGTTCGAGCTCCTACAATGAGCAGTTCTTC. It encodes CASSQDRSSSYNEQFF.

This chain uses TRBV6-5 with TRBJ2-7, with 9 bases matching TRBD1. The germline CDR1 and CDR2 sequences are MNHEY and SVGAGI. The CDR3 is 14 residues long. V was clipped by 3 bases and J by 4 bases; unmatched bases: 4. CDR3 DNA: TGTGCCAGCAGTTATCATGGGACAGGGTACGAGCAGTACTTC. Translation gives CASSYHGTGYEQYF.

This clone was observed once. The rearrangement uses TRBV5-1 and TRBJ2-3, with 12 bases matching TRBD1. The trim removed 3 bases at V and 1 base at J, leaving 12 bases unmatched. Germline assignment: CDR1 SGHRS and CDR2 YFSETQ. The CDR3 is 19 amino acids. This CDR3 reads CASSYPGQGAKVGTDTQYF. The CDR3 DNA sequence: TGCGCCAGCAGCTATCCGGGACAGGGGGCGAAGGTTGGCACAGATACGCAGTATTTT.

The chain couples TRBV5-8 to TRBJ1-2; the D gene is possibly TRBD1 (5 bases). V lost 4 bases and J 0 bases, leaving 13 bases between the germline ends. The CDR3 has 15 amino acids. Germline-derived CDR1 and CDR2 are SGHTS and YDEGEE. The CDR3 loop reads CASSATGLTNYGYTF. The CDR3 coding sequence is TGTGCCAGCAGCGCAACAGGTCTGACTAACTATGGCTACACCTTC.

The CDR3 reads CASSERTGQESYEQYF. Written as DNA, the CDR3 is TGTGCCAGCAGTGAAAGGACGGGTCAGGAGTCCTACGAGCAGTACTTC. This chain links TRBV6-1 with TRBJ2-7; D is undetermined. Germline CDR1 reads MNHNS; CDR2 reads SASEGT. The CDR3 has 16 residues. V was cut by 2 bases and J by 1 base, with 15 bases left in between.

The CDR3 reads CAGYRGSNYGYTF. DNA of the CDR3: TGTGCCGGGTACAGGGGATCTAACTATGGCTACACCTTC. The chain has TRBV30 and TRBJ1-2; 7 bases are a match to TRBD1. The V gene's germline CDR1 is GTSNPN and CDR2 SVGIG (reference sequence). The CDR3 contains 13 residues. Trimming at V came to 8 bases and at J to 0 bases, leaving 6 bases not matched to a gene.

The CDR3 protein is CASTEDTAGGYGYTF. For the CDR3, the DNA is TGCGCCAGCACAGAAGATACGGCCGGAGGCTATGGCTACACCTTC. This chain uses TRBV10-2 with TRBJ1-2; D is unresolved. The V gene's germline CDR1 is WSHSY and CDR2 SAAADI. CDR3 length: 15 amino acids. Trimming pared 7 bases from V and 4 bases from J, leaving 19 bases between.

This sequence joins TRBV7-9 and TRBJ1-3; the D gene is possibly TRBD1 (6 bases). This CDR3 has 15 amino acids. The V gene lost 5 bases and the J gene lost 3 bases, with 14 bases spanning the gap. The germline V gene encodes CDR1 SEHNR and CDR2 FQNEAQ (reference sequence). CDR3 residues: CASSPTGFVGNTIYF. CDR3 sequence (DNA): TGTGCCAGCAGCCCAACAGGGTTCGTTGGAAACACCATATATTTT.

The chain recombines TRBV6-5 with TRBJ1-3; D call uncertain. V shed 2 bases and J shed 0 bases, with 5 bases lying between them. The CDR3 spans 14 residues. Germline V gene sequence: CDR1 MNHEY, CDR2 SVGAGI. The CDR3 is CASSYTSSGNTIYF. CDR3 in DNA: TGTGCCAGCAGTTACACAAGCTCTGGAAACACCATATATTTT.

The DNA for the CDR3 is TGTGCCAGCAGCTCCGAGGATGTTAGCCAACCCGCCTCACAAGAGACCCAGTACTTC. Protein product: CASSSEDVSQPASQETQYF. This chain joins TRBV5-6 and TRBJ2-5, with unresolved D. This CDR3 spans 19 amino acids. Per the germline V gene, CDR1 is SGHDT and CDR2 is YYEEEE. V lost 3 bases to trimming and J lost 2 bases, with 26 bases between them.

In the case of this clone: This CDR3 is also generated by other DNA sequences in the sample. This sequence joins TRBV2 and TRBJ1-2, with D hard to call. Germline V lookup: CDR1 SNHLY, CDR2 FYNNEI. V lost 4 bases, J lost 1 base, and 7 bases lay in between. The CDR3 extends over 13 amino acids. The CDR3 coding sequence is TGTGCCAGCAGTGGGGTCAGTAACTATGGCTACACCTTC. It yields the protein CASSGVSNYGYTF.

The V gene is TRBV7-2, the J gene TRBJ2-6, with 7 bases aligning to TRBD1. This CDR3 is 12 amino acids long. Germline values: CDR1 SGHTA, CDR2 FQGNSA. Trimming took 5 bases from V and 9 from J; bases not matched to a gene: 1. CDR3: CASSRDSNVLTF. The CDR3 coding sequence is TGTGCCAGCAGCCGGGACAGCAACGTCCTGACTTTC.

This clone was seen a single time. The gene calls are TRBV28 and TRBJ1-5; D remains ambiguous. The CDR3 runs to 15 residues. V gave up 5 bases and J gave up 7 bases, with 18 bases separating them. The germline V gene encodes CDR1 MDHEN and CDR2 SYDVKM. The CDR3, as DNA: TGTGCCAGCAGTGTGGACGCGGAGAGCCTACAGCCCCAGCATTTT. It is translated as CASSVDAESLQPQHF.

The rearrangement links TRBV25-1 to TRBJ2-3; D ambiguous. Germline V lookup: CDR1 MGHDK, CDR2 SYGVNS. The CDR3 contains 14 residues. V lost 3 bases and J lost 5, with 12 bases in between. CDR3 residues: CASSDSAGGDTQYF. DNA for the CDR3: TGTGCCAGCAGTGACTCCGCAGGCGGAGATACGCAGTATTTT.

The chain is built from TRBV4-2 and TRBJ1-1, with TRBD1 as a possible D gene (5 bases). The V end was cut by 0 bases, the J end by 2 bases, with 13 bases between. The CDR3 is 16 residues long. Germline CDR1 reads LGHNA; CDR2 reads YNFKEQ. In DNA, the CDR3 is TGTGCCAGCAGCCAAGATATACTGACAGTTAACACTGAAGCTTTCTTT. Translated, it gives CASSQDILTVNTEAFF.

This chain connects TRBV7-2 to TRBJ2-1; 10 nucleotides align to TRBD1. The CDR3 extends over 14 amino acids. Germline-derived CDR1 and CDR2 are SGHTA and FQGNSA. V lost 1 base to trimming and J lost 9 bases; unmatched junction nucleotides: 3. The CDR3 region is CASSLEGQGREQFF. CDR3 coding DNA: TGTGCCAGCAGCTTAGAGGGACAGGGGCGTGAGCAGTTCTTC.

CDR3 sequence: CAWSAGIYTEAFF. The CDR3 nucleotides read TGTGCCTGGAGTGCGGGGATTTACACTGAAGCTTTCTTT. The chain couples TRBV30 to TRBJ1-1; D not resolved. Trimming stripped 1 base from V and 3 bases from J, with 9 bases between. The CDR3 totals 13 residues. Per the germline V gene, CDR1 is GTSNPN and CDR2 is SVGIG (reference sequence).

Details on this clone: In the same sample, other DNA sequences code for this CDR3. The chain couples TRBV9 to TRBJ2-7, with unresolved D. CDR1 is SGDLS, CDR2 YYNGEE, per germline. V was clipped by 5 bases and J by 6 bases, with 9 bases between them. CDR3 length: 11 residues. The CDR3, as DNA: TGTGCCAGCAGTTCAGGCGGCGAGCAGTACTTC. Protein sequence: CASSSGGEQYF.

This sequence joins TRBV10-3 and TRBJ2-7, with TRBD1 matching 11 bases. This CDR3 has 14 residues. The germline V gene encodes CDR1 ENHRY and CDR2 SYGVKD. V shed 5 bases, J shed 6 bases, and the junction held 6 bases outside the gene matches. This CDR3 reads CAISPDRGLSEQYF. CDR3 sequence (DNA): TGTGCCATCAGTCCGGACAGGGGGCTTAGCGAGCAGTACTTC.

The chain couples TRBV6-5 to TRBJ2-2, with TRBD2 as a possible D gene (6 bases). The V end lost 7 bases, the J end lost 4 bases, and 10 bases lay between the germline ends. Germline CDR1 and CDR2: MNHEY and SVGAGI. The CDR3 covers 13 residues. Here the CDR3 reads CASTRGTTGELFF. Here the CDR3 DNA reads TGTGCCAGCACCCGGGGGACCACCGGGGAGCTGTTTTTT.

The DNA of the CDR3 is TGTGCCATCAGGGCCTCTAGCACAGATACGCAGTATTTT. Translation: CAIRASSTDTQYF. The rearrangement links TRBV6-1 to TRBJ2-3, with D possibly being TRBD1 (5 bases). The V gene's germline CDR1 is MNHNS and CDR2 SASEGT. The CDR3 extends over 13 amino acids. The germline V and J ends were trimmed by 10 bases and 0 bases, with 11 bases remaining between them.

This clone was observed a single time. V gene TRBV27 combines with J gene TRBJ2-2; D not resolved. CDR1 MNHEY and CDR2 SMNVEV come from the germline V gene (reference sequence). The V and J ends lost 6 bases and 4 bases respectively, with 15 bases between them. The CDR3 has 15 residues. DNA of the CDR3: TGTGCCAGCAGGTCCTACGGACCTCCCACCGGGGAGCTGTTTTTT. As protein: CASRSYGPPTGELFF.

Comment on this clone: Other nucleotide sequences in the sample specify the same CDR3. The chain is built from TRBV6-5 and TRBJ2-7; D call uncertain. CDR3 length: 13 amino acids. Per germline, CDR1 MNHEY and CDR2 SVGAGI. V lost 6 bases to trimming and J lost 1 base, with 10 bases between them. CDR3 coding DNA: TGTGCCAGCAGCCGGACGCCATCCTACGAGCAGTACTTC. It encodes CASSRTPSYEQYF.

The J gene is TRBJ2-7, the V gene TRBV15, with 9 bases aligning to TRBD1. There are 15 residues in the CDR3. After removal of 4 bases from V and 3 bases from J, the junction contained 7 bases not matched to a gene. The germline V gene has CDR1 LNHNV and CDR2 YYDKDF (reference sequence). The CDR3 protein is CATSIGQGINYEQYF. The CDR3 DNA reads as TGTGCCACCAGCATAGGACAGGGGATTAACTACGAGCAGTACTTC.

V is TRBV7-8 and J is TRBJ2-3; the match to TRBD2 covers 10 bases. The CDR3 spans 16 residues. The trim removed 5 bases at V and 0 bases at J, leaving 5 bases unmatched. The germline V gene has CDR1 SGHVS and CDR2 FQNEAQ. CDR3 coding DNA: TGTGCCAGCAGCCCCTTAGCGGGAGGTAGCACAGATACGCAGTATTTT. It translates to CASSPLAGGSTDTQYF.

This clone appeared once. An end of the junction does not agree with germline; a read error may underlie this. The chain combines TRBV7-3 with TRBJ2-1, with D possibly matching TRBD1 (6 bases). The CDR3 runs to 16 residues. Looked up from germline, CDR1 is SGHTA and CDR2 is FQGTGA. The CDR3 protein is CASTLPRQANYNEQFF. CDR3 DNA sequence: TGTGCCAGCACCTTACCCAGACAGGCAAACTACAATGAGCAGTTCTTC.

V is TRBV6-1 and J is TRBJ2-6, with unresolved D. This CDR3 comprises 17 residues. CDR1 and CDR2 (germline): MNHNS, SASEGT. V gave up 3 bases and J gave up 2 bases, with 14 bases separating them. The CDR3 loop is CASSDRAMAAGANVLTF. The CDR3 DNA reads TGTGCCAGCAGTGATCGGGCCATGGCAGCTGGGGCCAACGTCCTGACTTTC.

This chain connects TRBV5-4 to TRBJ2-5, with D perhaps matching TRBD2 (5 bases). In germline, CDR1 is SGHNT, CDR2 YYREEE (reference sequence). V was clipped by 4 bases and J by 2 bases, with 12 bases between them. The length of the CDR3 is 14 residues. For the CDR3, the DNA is TGTGCCAGCAGCCTGGACTTATTGCAAGAGACCCAGTACTTC. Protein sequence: CASSLDLLQETQYF.

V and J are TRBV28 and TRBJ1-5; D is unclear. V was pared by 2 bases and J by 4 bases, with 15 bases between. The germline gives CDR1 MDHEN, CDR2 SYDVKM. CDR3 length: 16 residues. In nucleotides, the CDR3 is TGTGCCAGCAGTTTACGTGAGGTTCCCTCGAATCAGCCCCAGCATTTT. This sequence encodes CASSLREVPSNQPQHF.

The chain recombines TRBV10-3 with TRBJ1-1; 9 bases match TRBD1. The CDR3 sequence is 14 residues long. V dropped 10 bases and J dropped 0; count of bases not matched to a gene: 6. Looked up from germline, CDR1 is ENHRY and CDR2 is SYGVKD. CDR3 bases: TGTGCCACCGGGACAGGGATTATGAACACTGAAGCTTTCTTT. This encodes CATGTGIMNTEAFF.

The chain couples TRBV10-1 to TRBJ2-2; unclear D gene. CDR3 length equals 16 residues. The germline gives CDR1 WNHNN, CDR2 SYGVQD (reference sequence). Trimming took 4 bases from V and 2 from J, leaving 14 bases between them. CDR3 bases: TGCGCCAGCAGTGTTCAAGGACCCTCAAACACCGGGGAGCTGTTTTTT. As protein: CASSVQGPSNTGELFF.

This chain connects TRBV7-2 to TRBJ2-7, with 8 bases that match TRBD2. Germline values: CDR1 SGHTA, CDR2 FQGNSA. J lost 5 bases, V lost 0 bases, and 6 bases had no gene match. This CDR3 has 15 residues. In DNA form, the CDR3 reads TGTGCCAGCAGCTTAGCACCGGGGGGGATCCACGAGCAGTACTTC. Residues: CASSLAPGGIHEQYF.